These 28 T cell receptor beta chains were all obtained from the same sample, sequenced in a study of cytomegalovirus exposure and HLA in healthy donors. The PCR contained 60 Vbeta and 13 Jbeta primers. Method: immunoSEQ multiplex PCR; TCRdb's copy keeps in-frame clones and lacks some. The table records 110,000 or so clones, around 70% of them present only once. Sequencing was carried out using PBMCs. Receptors originate from a woman aged 40 to 49 in good health and CMV-seropositive.

The table lists this clone with a few counts. V usage is TRBV27 and J usage is TRBJ2-5, with 14 nucleotides matching TRBD2. Germline CDR1 MNHEY, CDR2 SMNVEV (reference sequence). V lost 5 bases, J lost 1 base, and 0 bases stayed unmatched. There are 15 residues in the CDR3. The CDR3 DNA follows: TGTGCCAGCAGTGGACTAGCGGGGGGCCAAGAGACCCAGTACTTC. Translation: CASSGLAGGQETQYF.

This clone was seen more than once but under ten times. The chain combines TRBV27 with TRBJ2-5, with D possibly being TRBD2 (6 bases). From germline, CDR1 is MNHEY and CDR2 SMNVEV (reference sequence). Between the trimmed V and J ends, which lost 5 bases and 2 bases, there was a span of 15 bases. The CDR3 loop spans 15 amino acids. The CDR3 loop reads CASSTRRDLQETQYF. The CDR3 bases are TGTGCCAGCAGTACCCGCCGGGACTTGCAAGAGACCCAGTACTTC.

The rearrangement links TRBV7-9 to TRBJ2-3; 7 bases are shared with TRBD2. The CDR3 is made up of 17 amino acids. V lost 5 bases to trimming and J lost 4 bases; unmatched junction nucleotides: 15. Germline V gene lookup returns CDR1 SEHNR and CDR2 FQNEAQ (reference sequence). CDR3 nucleotides: TGTGCCAGCAGCCTGGCCGGGGGGAGGGGCCCGTCAGATACGCAGTATTTT. It codes for CASSLAGGRGPSDTQYF.

V usage is TRBV11-2 and J usage is TRBJ2-1; D is possibly TRBD2 (6 bases). V lost 3 bases to trimming and J lost 8 bases, with 14 bases between them. This CDR3 spans 14 amino acids. CDR1 is SGHAT and CDR2 is FQNNGV in the germline V gene. This CDR3 is CASSFMAGRDEQFF. CDR3 nucleotides: TGTGCCAGCAGCTTTATGGCGGGGCGAGATGAGCAGTTCTTC.

V and J are TRBV4-1 and TRBJ1-4; TRBD1 aligns across 10 bases. The germline V gene has CDR1 MGHRA and CDR2 YSYEKL. The V gene end was trimmed by 4 bases and the J gene end by 1 base; junction bases not matched to a gene: 3. This CDR3 has 16 amino acids. The CDR3 sequence is CASSPGQGQTNEKLFF. The CDR3 DNA is TGCGCCAGCAGCCCGGGACAGGGGCAAACTAATGAAAAACTGTTTTTT.

The chain's CDR3 is CASRGQGAGGELFF. The CDR3 region has the DNA TGTGCCAGTAGGGGACAGGGGGCAGGCGGGGAGCTGTTTTTT. The chain combines TRBV19 with TRBJ2-2, with 12 nucleotides matching TRBD1. The CDR3 runs 14 residues. Trimming cost V 6 bases and J 7 bases; bases outside gene matches: 3. Looked up from germline, CDR1 is LNHDA and CDR2 is SQIVND (reference sequence).

The gene calls are TRBV4-2 and TRBJ2-7, with D perhaps TRBD2 (6 bases). V lost 3 bases and J lost 7, with 16 bases in between. This CDR3 comprises 14 residues. Germline loops: CDR1 LGHNA, CDR2 YNFKEQ. The CDR3 is CASSHAEGRQEQYF. The CDR3 coding sequence is TGTGCCAGCAGCCATGCGGAGGGGAGGCAGGAGCAGTACTTC.

The chain carries TRBV7-3 and TRBJ1-3; a weak D match, TRBD1 (6 bases). Per germline, CDR1 SGHTA and CDR2 FQGTGA. The CDR3 totals 13 residues. V was trimmed by 4 bases and J by 7 bases, leaving 11 bases between them. CDR3 coding DNA: TGTGCCAGCAGCTCGGACAGAACTAACACCATATATTTT. It translates to CASSSDRTNTIYF.

This chain uses TRBV6-6 with TRBJ2-7; 9 bases match TRBD1. The V and J ends lost 6 bases and 3 bases, in that order; junction bases with no gene match: 6. Germline V CDR1 and CDR2: MNHNY, SVGAGI (reference sequence). CDR3 size: 14 residues. The CDR3 nucleotides are TGTGCCAGCAGCTGGACAGGGGACCTCTACGAGCAGTACTTC. It specifies CASSWTGDLYEQYF.

This clone was detected only a few times. The chain couples TRBV9 to TRBJ1-4; the match to TRBD1 covers 10 bases. CDR1 is SGDLS, CDR2 YYNGEE, per germline. There are 14 residues in the CDR3. Trimming cost V 3 bases and J 11 bases; bases outside gene matches: 7. CDR3 DNA sequence: TGTGCCAGCAGCGGGGGACAGGGGAGGGGGAAACTGTTTTTT. This encodes CASSGGQGRGKLFF.

This clone was picked up one time. V is TRBV19 and J is TRBJ1-3; D is undetermined. Germline CDR1 LNHDA, CDR2 SQIVND (reference sequence). The CDR3 covers 13 residues. The ends were cut back, 5 bases at V and 4 bases at J, with 9 bases in the middle. The DNA for the CDR3 is TGTGCCAGTAGTGGTTGGGCGGGAAACACCATATATTTT. It codes for CASSGWAGNTIYF.

This chain uses TRBV19 with TRBJ1-1; D gene ambiguous. Trimming stripped 0 bases from V and 0 bases from J, with 17 bases between. There are 18 residues in the CDR3. CDR1 is LNHDA and CDR2 is SQIVND in the germline V gene (reference sequence). DNA of the CDR3: TGTGCCAGTAGTATAGATCTGGAGGAAATGAGGATGAACACTGAAGCTTTCTTT. This sequence encodes CASSIDLEEMRMNTEAFF.

This clone occurred once. This chain uses TRBV30 with TRBJ2-7; D remains unclear. This CDR3 is built from 14 residues. Germline loops: CDR1 GTSNPN, CDR2 SVGIG (reference sequence). With 4 bases removed from V and 0 bases from J, the gap between germline ends came to 13 bases. Here the CDR3 reads CAWKSLLSSYEQYF. DNA of the CDR3: TGTGCCTGGAAATCCCTTCTAAGCTCCTACGAGCAGTACTTC.

This clone was observed once. The chain combines TRBV2 with TRBJ2-5; TRBD2 matches 10 bases. Germline CDR1 is SNHLY and CDR2 is FYNNEI. This CDR3 comprises 16 residues. Losses at the gene ends were 4 bases for V and 5 bases for J; bases not matched to a gene: 10. The CDR3 is CASSGPLAGLRETQYF. For the CDR3, the DNA is TGTGCCAGCAGTGGGCCACTAGCGGGGTTGCGTGAGACCCAGTACTTC.

With regard to this clone: Other nucleotide sequences from this sample produce the same CDR3. The gene calls are TRBV30 and TRBJ1-4; D uncertain. Germline CDR1 is GTSNPN and CDR2 is SVGIG (reference sequence). The CDR3 has 14 residues. Deletions cut 0 bases from V and 8 bases from J, with 13 bases between. The CDR3: CAWSVRTGMEKLFF. DNA of the CDR3: TGTGCCTGGAGTGTACGTACGGGAATGGAAAAACTGTTTTTT.

The genes are TRBV6-6 and TRBJ2-5, with 7 positions matching TRBD2. V lost 6 bases and J lost 5; bases outside the gene matches: 9. The CDR3 is 14 amino acids. The germline gives CDR1 MNHNY, CDR2 SVGAGI (reference sequence). The CDR3 sequence: CASSLGGRVETQYF. The CDR3, as DNA: TGTGCCAGCAGCCTTGGGGGGAGGGTGGAGACCCAGTACTTC.

This clone has just a few counts. This chain joins TRBV11-3 and TRBJ2-3; no reliable D call. Per the germline V gene, CDR1 is SGHNT and CDR2 is YENEEA. The CDR3 is 13 amino acids. Trimming removed 2 bases from V and 9 bases from J, with 12 bases in between. The CDR3 region has the DNA TGTGCCAGCAGCTTACCCCGGAGTCACACGCAGTATTTT. It is translated as CASSLPRSHTQYF.

The V gene is TRBV19, the J gene TRBJ1-3; D might be TRBD1 (6 bases). The germline CDR1 and CDR2 sequences are LNHDA and SQIVND (reference sequence). The CDR3 totals 15 residues. V dropped 1 base and J dropped 0 bases, with 7 bases sitting between them. CDR3 region: CASSIGQVSGNTIYF. CDR3 coding DNA: TGTGCCAGTAGTATAGGACAGGTCTCTGGAAACACCATATATTTT.

The chain is built from TRBV19 and TRBJ2-7; the D is unclear. The V gene's germline CDR1 is LNHDA and CDR2 SQIVND (reference sequence). Trimming left V 5 bases short and J 3 bases short, with 17 bases between. The CDR3 totals 15 residues. CDR3 in amino acids: CASSPRASPVYEQYF. The CDR3 DNA is TGTGCCAGTAGTCCCCGAGCATCCCCCGTCTACGAGCAGTACTTC.

The table lists this clone with a few counts. The rearrangement links TRBV2 to TRBJ1-1, with 7 bases identical to TRBD1. Germline CDR1 SNHLY, CDR2 FYNNEI. The CDR3 sequence is 14 residues long. The trim removed 7 bases at V and 4 bases at J, leaving 9 bases unmatched. CDR3 sequence reads: CASILQGRGTEAFF. In DNA, the CDR3 is TGTGCCAGCATTCTACAGGGGAGAGGCACTGAAGCTTTCTTT.

The chain has TRBV10-3 and TRBJ2-5; D unresolved. CDR3 length: 15 residues. V lost 4 bases to trimming and J lost 1 base, with 13 bases between them. Germline loops: CDR1 ENHRY, CDR2 SYGVKD. This chain's CDR3 is CAISGRATAQETQYF. As DNA, the CDR3 is TGTGCCATCAGTGGAAGAGCAACTGCCCAAGAGACCCAGTACTTC.

This chain uses TRBV27 with TRBJ1-1; weak D call: TRBD1 (5 bases). Trimming took off 5 bases at V and 3 bases at J, with 10 bases between the two ends. The length of the CDR3 is 13 residues. Germline lookup yields CDR1 MNHEY and CDR2 SMNVEV (reference sequence). The CDR3 sequence: CASSLGQYTEAFF. CDR3 nucleotides: TGTGCCAGCAGTCTCGGACAATACACTGAAGCTTTCTTT.

The chain carries TRBV5-1 and TRBJ1-4; D gene uncertain. Trimming took 0 bases from V and 0 from J, leaving 9 bases between them. This CDR3 has 16 residues. The germline CDR1 and CDR2 sequences are SGHRS and YFSETQ. CDR3 protein: CASSLAETTTNEKLFF. CDR3 nucleotides: TGCGCCAGCAGCTTGGCCGAGACAACAACTAATGAAAAACTGTTTTTT. Looking up the rest from reference TRBV5-1 and TRBJ1-4 gives the full variable domain: KAGVTQTPRYLIKTRGQQVTLSCSPISGHRSVSWYQQTPGQGLQFLFEYFSETQRNKGNFPGRFSGRQFSNSRSEMNVSTLELGDSALYLCASSLAETTTNEKLFFGSGTQLSVL.

The chain combines TRBV6-1 with TRBJ1-1; D is unclear. V was pared by 8 bases and J by 0 bases, with 13 bases between. The CDR3 sequence is 14 residues long. Germline-derived CDR1 and CDR2 are MNHNS and SASEGT. The CDR3 DNA follows: TGTGCCAGCCGTCGGGGAGGGTTGAACACTGAAGCTTTCTTT. Translated: CASRRGGLNTEAFF.

The chain links TRBV9 to TRBJ2-7; the match to TRBD1 covers 10 bases. After removal of 0 bases from V and 6 bases from J, the junction contained 6 bases not matched to a gene. The germline CDR1 and CDR2 sequences are SGDLS and YYNGEE. CDR3 length equals 15 residues. The CDR3, as DNA: TGTGCCAGCAGCGTAGCTCCGGGACAGGGGTTCGAGCAGTACTTC. Translating it yields CASSVAPGQGFEQYF.

This chain connects TRBV4-3 to TRBJ1-1; the D gene is possibly TRBD1 (5 bases). Per germline, CDR1 LGHNA and CDR2 YSLEER. The CDR3 has 15 amino acids. The V and J ends lost 1 base and 5 bases respectively, with 14 bases between them. CDR3 bases: TGCGCCAGCAGCCAAGGGTTCGGCAGGGTAACTGAAGCTTTCTTT. It codes for CASSQGFGRVTEAFF.

The J gene is TRBJ1-2, the V gene TRBV6-5, with D perhaps TRBD1 (5 bases). The germline V gene has CDR1 MNHEY and CDR2 SVGAGI. The CDR3 covers 15 residues. The V end lost 2 bases, the J end lost 5 bases, and 15 bases lay between the germline ends. CDR3 coding DNA: TGTGCCAGCAGTTACCCGGAGGCAGGGAGGTATGGCTACACCTTC. Translating it yields CASSYPEAGRYGYTF.

The chain employs TRBV29-1 and TRBJ1-1; perhaps TRBD1 as D (5 bases). Germline V CDR1 and CDR2: SQVTM, ANQGSEA. This CDR3 has 14 residues. With 3 bases removed from V and 2 bases from J, the gap between germline ends came to 13 bases. DNA for the CDR3: TGCAGCGTTGATCCGACAGAGCCAAACACTGAAGCTTTCTTT. Translating it yields CSVDPTEPNTEAFF.